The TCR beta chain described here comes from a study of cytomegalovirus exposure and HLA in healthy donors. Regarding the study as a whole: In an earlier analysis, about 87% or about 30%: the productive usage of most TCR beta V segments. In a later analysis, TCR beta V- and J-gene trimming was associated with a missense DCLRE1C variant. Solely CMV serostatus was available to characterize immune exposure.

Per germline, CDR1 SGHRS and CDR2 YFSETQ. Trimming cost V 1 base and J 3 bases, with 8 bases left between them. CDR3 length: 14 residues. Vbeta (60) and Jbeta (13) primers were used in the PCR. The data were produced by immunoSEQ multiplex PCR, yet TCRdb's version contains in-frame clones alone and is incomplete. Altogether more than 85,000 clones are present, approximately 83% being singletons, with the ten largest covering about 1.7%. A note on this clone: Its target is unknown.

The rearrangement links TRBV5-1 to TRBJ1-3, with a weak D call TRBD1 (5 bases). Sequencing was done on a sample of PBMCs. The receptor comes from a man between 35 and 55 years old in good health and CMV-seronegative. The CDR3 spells CASSLSGDGNTIYF. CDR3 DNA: TGCGCCAGCAGCTTGTCGGGGGATGGAAACACCATATATTTT.